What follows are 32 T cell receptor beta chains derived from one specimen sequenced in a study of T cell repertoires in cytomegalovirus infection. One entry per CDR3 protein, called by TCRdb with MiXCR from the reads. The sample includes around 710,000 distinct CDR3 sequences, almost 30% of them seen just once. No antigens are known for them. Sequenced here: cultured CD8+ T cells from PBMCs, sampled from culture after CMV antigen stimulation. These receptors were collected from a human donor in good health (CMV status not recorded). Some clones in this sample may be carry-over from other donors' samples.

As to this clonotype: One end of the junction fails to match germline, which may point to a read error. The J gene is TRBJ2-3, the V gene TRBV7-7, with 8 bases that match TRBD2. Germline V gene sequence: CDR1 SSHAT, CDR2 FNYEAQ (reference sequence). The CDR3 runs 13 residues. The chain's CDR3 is CASSFSSGRAQYF. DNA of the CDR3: TGTGCTAGCAGCTTTTCCAGCGGGAGAGCGCAGTATTTT.

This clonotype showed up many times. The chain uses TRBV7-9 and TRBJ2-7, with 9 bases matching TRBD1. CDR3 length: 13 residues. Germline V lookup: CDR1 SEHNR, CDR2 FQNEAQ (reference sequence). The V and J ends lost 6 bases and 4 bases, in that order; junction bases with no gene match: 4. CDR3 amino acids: CASRGQGPYEQYF. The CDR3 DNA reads TGTGCCAGCAGAGGACAGGGGCCTTACGAGCAGTACTTC.

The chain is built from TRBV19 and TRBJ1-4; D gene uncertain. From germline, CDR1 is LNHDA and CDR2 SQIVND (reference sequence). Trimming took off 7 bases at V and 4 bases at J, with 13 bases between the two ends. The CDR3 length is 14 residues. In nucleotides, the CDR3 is TGTGCCAGTACCTCGGACCGATATAATGAAAAACTGTTTTTT. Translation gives CASTSDRYNEKLFF.

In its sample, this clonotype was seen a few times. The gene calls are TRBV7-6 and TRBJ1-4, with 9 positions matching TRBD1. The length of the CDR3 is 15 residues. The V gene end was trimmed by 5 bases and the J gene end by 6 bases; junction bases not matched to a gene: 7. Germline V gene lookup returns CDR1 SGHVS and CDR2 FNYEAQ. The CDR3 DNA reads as TGTGCCAGCAGCAACGTACAGGGGGCGTATGAAAAACTGTTTTTT. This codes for CASSNVQGAYEKLFF.

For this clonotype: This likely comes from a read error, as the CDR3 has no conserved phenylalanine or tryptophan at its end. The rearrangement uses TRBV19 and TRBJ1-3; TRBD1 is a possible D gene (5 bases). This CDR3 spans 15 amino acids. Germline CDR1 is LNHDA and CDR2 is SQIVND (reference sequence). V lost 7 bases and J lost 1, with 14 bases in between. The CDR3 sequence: CASIDKPGSGNTIYL. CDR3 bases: TGTGCCAGTATTGATAAACCAGGGTCTGGAAACACCATATATTTA.

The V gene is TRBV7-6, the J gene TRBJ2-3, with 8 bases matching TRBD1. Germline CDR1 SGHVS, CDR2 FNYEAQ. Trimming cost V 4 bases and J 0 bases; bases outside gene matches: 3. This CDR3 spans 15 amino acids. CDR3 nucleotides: TGTGCCAGCAGCTCGGGACAGGAGAGCACAGATACGCAGTATTTT. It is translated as CASSSGQESTDTQYF.

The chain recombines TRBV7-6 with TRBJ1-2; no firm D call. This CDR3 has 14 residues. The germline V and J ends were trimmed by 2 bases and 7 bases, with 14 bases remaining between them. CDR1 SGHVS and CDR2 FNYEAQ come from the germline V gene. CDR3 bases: TGTGCCAGCAGCTTACCCCGGCTTGGGTCTGGCTACACCTTC. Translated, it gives CASSLPRLGSGYTF.

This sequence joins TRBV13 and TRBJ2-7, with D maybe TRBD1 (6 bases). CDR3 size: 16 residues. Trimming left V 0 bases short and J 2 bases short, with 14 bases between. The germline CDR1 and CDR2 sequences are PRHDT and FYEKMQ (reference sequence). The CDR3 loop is CASSLGVAGVPYEQYF. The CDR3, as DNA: TGTGCCAGCAGCTTAGGAGTGGCAGGGGTACCCTACGAGCAGTACTTC.

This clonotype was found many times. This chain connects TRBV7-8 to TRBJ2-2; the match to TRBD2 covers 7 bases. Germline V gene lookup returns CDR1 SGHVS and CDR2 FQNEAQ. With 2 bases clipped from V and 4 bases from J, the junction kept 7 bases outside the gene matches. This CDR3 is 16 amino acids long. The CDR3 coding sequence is TGTGCCAGCAGCTTACCAGGACTAGAGAGCACCGGGGAGCTGTTTTTT. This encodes CASSLPGLESTGELFF.

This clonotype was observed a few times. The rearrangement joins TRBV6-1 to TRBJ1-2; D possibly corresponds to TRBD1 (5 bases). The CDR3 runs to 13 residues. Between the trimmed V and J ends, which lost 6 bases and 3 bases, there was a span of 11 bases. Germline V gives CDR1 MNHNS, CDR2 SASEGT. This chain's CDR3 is CASRLTEYYGYTF. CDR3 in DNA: TGTGCCAGCAGGCTGACAGAATACTATGGCTACACCTTC.

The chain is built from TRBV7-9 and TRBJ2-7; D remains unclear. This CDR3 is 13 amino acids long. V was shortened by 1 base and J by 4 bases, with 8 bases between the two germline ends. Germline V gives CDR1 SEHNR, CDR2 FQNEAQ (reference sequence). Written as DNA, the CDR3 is TGTGCCAGCAGCTTAGGCCCCAAGTACGAGCAGTACGTC. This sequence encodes CASSLGPKYEQYV.

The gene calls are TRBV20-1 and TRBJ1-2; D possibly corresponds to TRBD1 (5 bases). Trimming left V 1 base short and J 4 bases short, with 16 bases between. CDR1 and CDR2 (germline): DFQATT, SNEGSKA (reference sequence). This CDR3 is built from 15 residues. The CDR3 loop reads CSARVDGARGYGYTF. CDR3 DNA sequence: TGCAGTGCTAGAGTTGATGGGGCGCGGGGCTATGGCTACACCTTC.

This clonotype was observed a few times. This CDR3 is CASGGGKGNQPQHF. CDR3 coding DNA: TGTGCCAGTGGGGGGGGGAAGGGCAATCAGCCCCAGCATTTT. V usage is TRBV7-9 and J usage is TRBJ1-5, with a weak D call TRBD1 (5 bases). Germline CDR1 SEHNR, CDR2 FQNEAQ (reference sequence). The CDR3 runs to 14 residues. V lost 9 bases, J lost 2 bases, and 14 bases lay in between.

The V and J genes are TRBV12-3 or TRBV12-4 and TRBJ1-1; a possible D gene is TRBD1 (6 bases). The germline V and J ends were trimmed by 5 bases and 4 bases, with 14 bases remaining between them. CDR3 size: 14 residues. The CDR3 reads CASSQTGRGTEAFF. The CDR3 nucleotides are TGTGCCAGCAGTCAGACAGGAAGGGGCACTGAAGCTTTCTTT.

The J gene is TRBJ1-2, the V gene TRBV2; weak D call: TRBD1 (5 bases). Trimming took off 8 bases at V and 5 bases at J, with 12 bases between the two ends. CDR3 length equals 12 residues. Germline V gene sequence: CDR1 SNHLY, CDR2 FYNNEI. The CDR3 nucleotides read TGTGCCAGCGGGGGGGGAGGATATGGCTACACCTTC. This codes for CASGGGGYGYTF.

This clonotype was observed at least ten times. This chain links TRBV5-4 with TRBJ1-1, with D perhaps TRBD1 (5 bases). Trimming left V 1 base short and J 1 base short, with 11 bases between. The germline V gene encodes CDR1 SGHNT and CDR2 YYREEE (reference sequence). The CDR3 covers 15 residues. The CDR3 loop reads CASSLLKDTNTEAFF. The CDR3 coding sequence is TGTGCCAGCAGCTTGTTAAAGGACACGAACACTGAAGCTTTCTTT. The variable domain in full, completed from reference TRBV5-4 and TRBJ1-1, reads ETGVTQSPTHLIKTRGQQVTLRCSSQSGHNTVSWYQQALGQGPQFIFQYYREEENGRGNFPPRFSGLQFPNYSSELNVNALELDDSALYLCASSLLKDTNTEAFFGQGTRLTVV.

The CDR3 coding sequence is TGTGCCAGCAGTCGAAGTCCGGGACAGGGAACTGAAGCTTTCTTT. Its protein product is CASSRSPGQGTEAFF. The chain carries TRBV27 and TRBJ1-1; 9 bases map to TRBD1. Germline loops: CDR1 MNHEY, CDR2 SMNVEV (reference sequence). This CDR3 has 15 residues. The V and J ends lost 5 bases and 5 bases, in that order; junction bases with no gene match: 9.

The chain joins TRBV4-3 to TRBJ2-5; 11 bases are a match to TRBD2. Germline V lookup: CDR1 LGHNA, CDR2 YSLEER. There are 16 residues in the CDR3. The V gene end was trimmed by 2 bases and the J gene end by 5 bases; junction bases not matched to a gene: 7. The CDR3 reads CASSQLAGGFLETQYF. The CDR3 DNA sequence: TGCGCCAGCAGCCAACTAGCGGGGGGATTTCTCGAGACCCAGTACTTC.

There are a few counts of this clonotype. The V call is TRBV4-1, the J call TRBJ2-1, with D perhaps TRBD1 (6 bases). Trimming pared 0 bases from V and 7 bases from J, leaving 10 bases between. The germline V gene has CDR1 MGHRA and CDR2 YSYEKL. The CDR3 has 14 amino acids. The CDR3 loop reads CASSQDWDKNEQFF. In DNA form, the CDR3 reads TGCGCCAGCAGCCAAGATTGGGACAAAAATGAGCAGTTCTTC.

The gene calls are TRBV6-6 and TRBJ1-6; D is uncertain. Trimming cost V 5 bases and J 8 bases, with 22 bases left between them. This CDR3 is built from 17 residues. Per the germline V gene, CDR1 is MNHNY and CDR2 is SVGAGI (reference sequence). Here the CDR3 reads CASSPTAQLPPYSPLHF. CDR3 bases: TGTGCCAGCAGTCCTACCGCACAGCTCCCCCCCTATTCACCCCTCCACTTT.

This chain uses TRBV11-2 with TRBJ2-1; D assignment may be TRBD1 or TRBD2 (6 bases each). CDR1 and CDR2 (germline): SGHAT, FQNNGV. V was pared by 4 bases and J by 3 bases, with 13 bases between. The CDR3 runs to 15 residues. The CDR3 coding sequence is TGTGCCAGCAGCTCTGGAGGGGGGTACTACAATGAGCAGTTCTTC. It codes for CASSSGGGYYNEQFF.

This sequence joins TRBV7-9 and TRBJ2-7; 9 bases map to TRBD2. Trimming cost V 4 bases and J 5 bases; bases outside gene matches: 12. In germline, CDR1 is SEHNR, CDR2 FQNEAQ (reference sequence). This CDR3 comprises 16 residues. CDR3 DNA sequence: TGTGCCAGCAGCTCCGGGAACGGACTAGCGAGGGACGAGCAGTACGTC. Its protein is CASSSGNGLARDEQYV.

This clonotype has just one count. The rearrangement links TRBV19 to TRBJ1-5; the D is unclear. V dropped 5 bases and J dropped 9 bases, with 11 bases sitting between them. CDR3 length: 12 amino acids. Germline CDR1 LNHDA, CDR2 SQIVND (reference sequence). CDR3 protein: CASSDSPMPQHF. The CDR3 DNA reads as TGTGCCAGTAGTGACTCCCCTATGCCCCAGCATTTT.

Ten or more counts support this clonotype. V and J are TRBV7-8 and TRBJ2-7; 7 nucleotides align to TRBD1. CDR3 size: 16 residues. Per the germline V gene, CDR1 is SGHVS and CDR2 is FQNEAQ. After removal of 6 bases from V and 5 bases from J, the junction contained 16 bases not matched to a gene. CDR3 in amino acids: CASRPKGIQGIHEQYV. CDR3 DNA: TGTGCCAGCAGACCTAAGGGGATACAGGGGATACACGAGCAGTACGTC.

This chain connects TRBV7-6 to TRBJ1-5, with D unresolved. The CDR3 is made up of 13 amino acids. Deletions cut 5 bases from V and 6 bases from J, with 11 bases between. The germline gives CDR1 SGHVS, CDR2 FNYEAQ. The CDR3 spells CASSASTIQPQHF. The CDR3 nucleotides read TGTGCCAGCAGCGCCTCGACAATTCAGCCCCAGCATTTT.

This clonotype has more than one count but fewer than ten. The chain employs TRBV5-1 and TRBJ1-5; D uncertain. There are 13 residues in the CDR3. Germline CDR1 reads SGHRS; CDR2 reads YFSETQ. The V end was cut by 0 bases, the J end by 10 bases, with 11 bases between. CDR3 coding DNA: TGCGCCAGCAGCTTGGACCTGGGCCGTCCCCAGCATTTT. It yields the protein CASSLDLGRPQHF.

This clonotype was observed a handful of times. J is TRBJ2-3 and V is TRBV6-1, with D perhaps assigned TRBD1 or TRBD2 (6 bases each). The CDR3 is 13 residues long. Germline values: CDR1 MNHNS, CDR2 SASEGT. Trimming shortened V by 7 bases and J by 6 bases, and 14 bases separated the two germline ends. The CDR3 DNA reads TGTGCCAGCATCGGAGGGGGAATGGATACGCAGTATTTT. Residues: CASIGGGMDTQYF.

The CDR3, as DNA: TGTGCCAGCAGCCTTACGGGCGAGAGGCAGTATTTT. Translated: CASSLTGERQYF. The chain combines TRBV7-3 with TRBJ2-3; D is unclear. The V end lost 5 bases, the J end lost 11 bases, and 14 bases lay between the germline ends. Germline lookup yields CDR1 SGHTA and CDR2 FQGTGA. The length of the CDR3 is 12 residues.

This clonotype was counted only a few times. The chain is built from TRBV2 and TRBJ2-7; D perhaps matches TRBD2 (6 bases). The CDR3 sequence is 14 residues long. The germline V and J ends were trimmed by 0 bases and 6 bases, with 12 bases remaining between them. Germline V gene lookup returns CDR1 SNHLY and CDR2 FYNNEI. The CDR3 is CASSEAEGSLEQYV. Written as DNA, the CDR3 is TGTGCCAGCAGTGAAGCGGAGGGTAGTCTCGAGCAGTACGTC.

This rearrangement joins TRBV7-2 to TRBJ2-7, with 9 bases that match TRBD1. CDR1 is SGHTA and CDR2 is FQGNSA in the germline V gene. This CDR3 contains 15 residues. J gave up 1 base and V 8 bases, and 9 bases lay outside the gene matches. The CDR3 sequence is CASRRQGDRSYEQYF. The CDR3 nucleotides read TGTGCCAGCCGAAGACAGGGGGACCGGTCCTACGAGCAGTACTTC.

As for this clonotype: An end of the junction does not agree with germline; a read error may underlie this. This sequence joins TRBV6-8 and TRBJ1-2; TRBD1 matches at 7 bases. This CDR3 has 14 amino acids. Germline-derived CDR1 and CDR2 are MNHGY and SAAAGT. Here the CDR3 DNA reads TGTGCCAGCAGTTACGCACAGGGGAGAAGTGGCTACGCCTTC. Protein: CASSYAQGRSGYAF.

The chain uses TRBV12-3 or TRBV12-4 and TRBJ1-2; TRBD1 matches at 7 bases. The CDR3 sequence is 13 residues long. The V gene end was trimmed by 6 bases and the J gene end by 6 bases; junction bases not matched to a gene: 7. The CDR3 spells CASRGQEGHGYTF. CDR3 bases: TGTGCCAGCAGAGGACAGGAGGGGCATGGCTACACCTTC.